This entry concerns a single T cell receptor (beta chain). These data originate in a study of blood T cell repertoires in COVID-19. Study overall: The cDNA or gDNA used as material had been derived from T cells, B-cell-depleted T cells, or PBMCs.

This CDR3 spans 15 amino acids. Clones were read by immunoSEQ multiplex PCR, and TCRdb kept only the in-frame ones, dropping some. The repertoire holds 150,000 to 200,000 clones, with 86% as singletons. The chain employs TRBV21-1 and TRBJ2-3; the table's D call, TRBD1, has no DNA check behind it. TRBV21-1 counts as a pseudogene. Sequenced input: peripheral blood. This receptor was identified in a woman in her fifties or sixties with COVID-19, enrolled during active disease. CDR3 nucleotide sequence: TGTGCCAGCAGCGCAGGACAGCCTAGCACAGATACGCAGTATTTT. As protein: CASSAGQPSTDTQYF.